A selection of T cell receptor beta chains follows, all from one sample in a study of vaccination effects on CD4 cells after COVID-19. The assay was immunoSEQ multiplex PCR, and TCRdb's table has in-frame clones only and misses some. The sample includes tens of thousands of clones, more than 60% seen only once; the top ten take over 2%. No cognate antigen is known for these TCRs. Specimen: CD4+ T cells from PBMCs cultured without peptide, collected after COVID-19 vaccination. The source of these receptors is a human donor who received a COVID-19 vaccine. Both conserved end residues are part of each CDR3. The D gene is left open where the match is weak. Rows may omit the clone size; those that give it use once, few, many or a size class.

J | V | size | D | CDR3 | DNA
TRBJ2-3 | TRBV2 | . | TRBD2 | CASSNGGDTDTQYF | TGTGCCAGCAGTAACGGGGGGGACACAGATACGCAGTATTTT
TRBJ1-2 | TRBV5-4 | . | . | CASSRDGTYGYTF | TGTGCCAGCAGCCGGGACGGCACCTATGGCTACACCTTC
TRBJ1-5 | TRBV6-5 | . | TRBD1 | CASSWTGNQPQHF | TGTGCCAGCAGTTGGACAGGGAACCAGCCCCAGCATTTT
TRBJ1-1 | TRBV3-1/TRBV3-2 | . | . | CASSQDQSAEAFF | TGTGCCAGCAGCCAGGACCAGTCCGCTGAAGCTTTCTTT
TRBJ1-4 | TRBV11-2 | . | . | CASASARARDEKLFF | TGTGCCAGCGCTAGCGCAAGGGCAAGGGATGAAAAACTGTTTTTT
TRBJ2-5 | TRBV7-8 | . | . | CASSFDSEQTQYF | TGTGCCAGCAGCTTCGATAGCGAACAGACCCAGTACTTC
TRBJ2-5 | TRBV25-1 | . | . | CASSHRGAGQETQYF | TGTGCCAGCAGTCATAGGGGGGCAGGCCAAGAGACCCAGTACTTC
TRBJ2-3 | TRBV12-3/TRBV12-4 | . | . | CASTSDSDTQYF | TGTGCCAGCACCTCGGACAGCGATACGCAGTATTTT
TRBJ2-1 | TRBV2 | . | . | CASRDFNNEQFF | TGTGCCAGCCGGGACTTTAACAATGAGCAGTTCTTC
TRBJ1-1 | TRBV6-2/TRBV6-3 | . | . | CASSYWIDTEAFF | TGTGCCAGCAGTTATTGGATCGACACTGAAGCTTTCTTT
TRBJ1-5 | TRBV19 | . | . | CASSIRDGYQPQHF | TGTGCCAGTAGCATCCGGGACGGTTATCAGCCCCAGCATTTT
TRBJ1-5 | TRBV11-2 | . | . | CASSREGGQPQHF | TGTGCCAGCAGCCGGGAGGGTGGTCAGCCCCAGCATTTT
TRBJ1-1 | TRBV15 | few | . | CATSRDSRYTEAFF | TGTGCCACCAGCAGAGATTCCAGGTACACTGAAGCTTTCTTT
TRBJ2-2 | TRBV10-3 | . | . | CAISPLGSQNTGELFF | TGTGCCATCAGTCCCTTGGGCTCTCAGAACACCGGGGAGCTGTTTTTT
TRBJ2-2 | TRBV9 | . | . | CASSVLRGWTGELFF | TGTGCCAGCAGCGTACTCAGGGGATGGACCGGGGAGCTGTTTTTT
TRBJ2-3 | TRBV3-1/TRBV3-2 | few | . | CASSRIRTDTQYF | TGTGCCAGCAGCCGAATTAGGACAGATACGCAGTATTTT
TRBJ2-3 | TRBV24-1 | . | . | CATSDPVPDSGTDTQYF | TGTGCCACCAGTGACCCCGTACCCGACAGTGGGACAGATACGCAGTATTTT
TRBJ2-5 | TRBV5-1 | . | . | CASSFVERGETQYF | TGCGCCAGCAGCTTTGTAGAGAGGGGAGAGACCCAGTACTTC
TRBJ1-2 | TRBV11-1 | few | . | CASSLGGGNYGYTF | TGTGCCAGCAGCTTAGGAGGGGGTAACTATGGCTACACCTTC
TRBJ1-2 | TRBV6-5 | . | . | CASSYSTGGNYGYTF | TGTGCCAGCAGTTACTCAACGGGTGGTAACTATGGCTACACCTTC
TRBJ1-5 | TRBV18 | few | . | CASSLSGGNQPQHF | TGTGCCAGCTCATTATCAGGGGGCAATCAGCCCCAGCATTTT
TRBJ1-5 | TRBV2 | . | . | CASSEYGLGNQPQHF | TGTGCCAGCAGTGAGTACGGCCTGGGCAATCAGCCCCAGCATTTT
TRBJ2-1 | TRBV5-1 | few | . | CASSLLATSYNEQFF | TGCGCCAGCAGCTTGCTAGCTACCTCCTACAATGAGCAGTTCTTC
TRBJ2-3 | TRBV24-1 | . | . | CATSDYETPRTDTQYF | TGTGCCACCAGTGATTATGAAACGCCCCGCACAGATACGCAGTATTTT
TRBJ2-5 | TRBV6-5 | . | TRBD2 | CASRTGTSVETQYF | TGTGCCAGCAGAACCGGGACTAGCGTGGAGACCCAGTACTTC
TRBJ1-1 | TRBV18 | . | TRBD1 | CASSPSRTGGNTEAFF | TGTGCCAGCTCACCCTCCCGGACAGGGGGGAACACTGAAGCTTTCTTT
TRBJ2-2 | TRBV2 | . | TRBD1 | CASGNRGQSLGGELFF | TGTGCCAGCGGGAACAGGGGGCAGAGTCTTGGCGGGGAGCTGTTTTTT
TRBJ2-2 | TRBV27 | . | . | CASSLLSNTGELFF | TGTGCCAGCAGTTTACTGTCGAACACCGGGGAGCTGTTTTTT
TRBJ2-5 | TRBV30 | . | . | CAWSFRYQETQYF | TGTGCCTGGAGTTTTAGGTACCAAGAGACCCAGTACTTC
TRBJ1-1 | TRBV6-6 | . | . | CASSYGAGLNTEAFF | TGTGCCAGCAGTTACGGGGCAGGATTGAACACTGAAGCTTTCTTT
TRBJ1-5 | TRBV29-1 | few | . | CSVETGSNQPQHF | TGCAGCGTTGAAACGGGTAGCAATCAGCCCCAGCATTTT
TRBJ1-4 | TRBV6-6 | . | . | CASAMANEKLFF | TGTGCCAGCGCTATGGCGAATGAAAAACTGTTTTTT
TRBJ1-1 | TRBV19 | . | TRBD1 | CASRSGQGAQSTEAFF | TGTGCCAGTAGATCCGGACAGGGGGCGCAAAGTACTGAAGCTTTCTTT
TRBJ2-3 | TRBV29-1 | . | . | CSVTIVQGDTQYF | TGCAGCGTCACCATTGTACAGGGAGATACGCAGTATTTT
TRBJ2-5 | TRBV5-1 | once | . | CASSLEWGEEAGQYF | TGCGCCAGCAGCTTGGAATGGGGGGAGGAAGCGGGCCAGTACTTC
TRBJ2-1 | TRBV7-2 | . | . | CASSLGSLSSYNEQFF | TGTGCCAGCAGCTTAGGTTCCTTGTCCTCCTACAATGAGCAGTTCTTC
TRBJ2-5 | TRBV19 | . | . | CASSITGYTGETQYF | TGTGCCAGTAGTATTACAGGGTACACAGGAGAGACCCAGTACTTC
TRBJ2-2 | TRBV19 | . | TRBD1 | CASSIWDRNTGELFF | TGTGCCAGTAGTATCTGGGACAGGAACACCGGGGAGCTGTTTTTT
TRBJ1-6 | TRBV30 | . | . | CACTGAGGRESSPLHF | TGTGCCTGTACCGGGGCGGGGGGCAGAGAGAGTTCACCCCTCCACTTT
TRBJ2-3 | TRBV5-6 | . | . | CASSSVRSSTDTQYF | TGTGCCAGCAGCTCAGTACGGTCTAGCACAGATACGCAGTATTTT
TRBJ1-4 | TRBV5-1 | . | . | CASSLGGYGKLFF | TGCGCCAGCAGCTTGGGAGGGTACGGAAAACTGTTTTTT
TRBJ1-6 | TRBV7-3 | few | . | CASSPSAGNSPLHF | TGTGCCAGCAGCCCTTCGGCGGGTAATTCACCCCTCCACTTT
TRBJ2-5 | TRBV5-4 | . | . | CASSLGGDGDETQYF | TGTGCCAGCAGCTTGGGAGGGGATGGGGATGAGACCCAGTACTTC
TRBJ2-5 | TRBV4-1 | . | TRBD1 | CASSPVGTGKETQYF | TGCGCCAGCAGCCCAGTAGGGACAGGGAAAGAGACCCAGTACTTC
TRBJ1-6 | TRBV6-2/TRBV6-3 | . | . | CASSYSPPNSPLHF | TGTGCCAGCAGTTACTCGCCCCCCAATTCACCCCTCCACTTT
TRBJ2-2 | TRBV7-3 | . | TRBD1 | CASSQRQTGPTGELFF | TGTGCCAGCAGCCAGCGACAGACAGGGCCCACCGGGGAGCTGTTTTTT
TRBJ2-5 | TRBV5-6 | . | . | CASSRDSRGTQYF | TGTGCCAGCAGCCGGGACTCGCGGGGGACCCAGTACTTC
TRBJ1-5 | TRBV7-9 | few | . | CASSLRSNQPQHF | TGTGCCAGCAGCTTAAGGAGCAATCAGCCCCAGCATTTT
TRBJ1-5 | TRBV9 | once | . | CASSPRRGNAQPQHF | TGTGCCAGCAGCCCTCGCCGGGGGAACGCTCAGCCCCAGCATTTT
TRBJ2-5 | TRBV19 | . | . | CASSRTQTQETQYF | TGTGCCAGTAGTCGGACACAAACTCAAGAGACCCAGTACTTC
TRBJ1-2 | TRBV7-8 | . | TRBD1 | CASSQRTGGSYGYTF | TGTGCCAGCAGCCAACGGACAGGGGGCTCCTATGGCTACACCTTC
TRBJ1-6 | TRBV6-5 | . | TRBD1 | CASSYGTGRDSPLHF | TGTGCCAGCAGTTACGGGACAGGGAGGGATTCACCCCTCCACTTT
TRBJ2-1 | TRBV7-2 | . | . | CASSFWSEQFF | TGTGCCAGCAGCTTTTGGAGTGAGCAGTTCTTC
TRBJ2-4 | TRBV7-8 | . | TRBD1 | CASSTQGLNIQYF | TGTGCCAGCAGCACACAGGGGTTGAACATTCAGTACTTC